This T cell receptor (beta chain) was recorded in a study of blood T cell repertoires in COVID-19. Germline CDR1 and CDR2: SGHRS and YFSETQ. The junction had 5 bases not matched to a gene; V was cut back by 4 bases and J by 3 bases. This CDR3 has 15 amino acids. Produced via immunoSEQ multiplex PCR; TCRdb's table is partial and in-frame only. The repertoire holds 360,000 or so clones, with more than 70% as singletons. This chain uses TRBV5-1 with TRBJ2-3; 10 nucleotides match TRBD2. This TCR was recovered from a woman in her fifties or sixties with COVID-19, enrolled during active disease. Sequenced sample: peripheral blood. The CDR3 is CASSVPSGGTDTQYF. In nucleotides, the CDR3 is TGCGCCAGCAGCGTACCTAGCGGGGGAACAGATACGCAGTATTTT.